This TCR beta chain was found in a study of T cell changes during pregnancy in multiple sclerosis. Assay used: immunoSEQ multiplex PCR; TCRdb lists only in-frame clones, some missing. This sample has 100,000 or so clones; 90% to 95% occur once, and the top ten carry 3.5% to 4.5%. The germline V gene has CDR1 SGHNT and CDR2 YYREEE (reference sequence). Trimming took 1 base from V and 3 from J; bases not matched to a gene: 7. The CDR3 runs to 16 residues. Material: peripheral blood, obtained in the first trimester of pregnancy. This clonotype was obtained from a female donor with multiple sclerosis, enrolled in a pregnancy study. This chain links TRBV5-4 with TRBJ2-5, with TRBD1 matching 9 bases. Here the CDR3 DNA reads TGTGCCAGCAGCTTGACGGGGACAGGGAGGGAAGAGACCCAGTACTTC. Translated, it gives CASSLTGTGREETQYF. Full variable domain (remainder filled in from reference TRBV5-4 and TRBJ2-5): ETGVTQSPTHLIKTRGQQVTLRCSSQSGHNTVSWYQQALGQGPQFIFQYYREEENGRGNFPPRFSGLQFPNYSSELNVNALELDDSALYLCASSLTGTGREETQYFGPGTRLLVL.